This T cell receptor (beta chain) was recovered during a study of Graves' ophthalmopathy and Graves' hyperthyroidism. Study as a whole: Peripheral blood sampling occurred at initial diagnosis, before any treatment.

This clonotype came up a few times. What it binds is unknown. Study findings and constraints: Clonotypes were expanded in thyroid at above 0.001 frequency, and most also appeared in blood.

The CDR3 spans 16 residues. J lost 6 bases, V lost 4 bases, and 8 bases had no gene match. The germline gives CDR1 SEHNR, CDR2 FQNEAQ (reference sequence). Thyroid ultrasound, orbital computed tomography, TRAb, serum thyroxine and clinical symptoms formed the basis of diagnosis. RNA transcripts yielded amplified TCR beta CDR3 regions. RT-PCR was first run with HTBI primers, then multiplex PCR in a second round. TCRdb used MiXCR to reprocess the multiplex PCR reads, holding one entry per CDR3 protein. Among about 740,000 distinct CDR3 sequences listed, 40% were seen once. The sample consisted of peripheral blood. This clonotype was obtained from an adult man with Graves' ophthalmopathy. V usage is TRBV7-9 and J usage is TRBJ2-7, with 14 bases matching TRBD2. The CDR3 sequence: CASSWDPGLAGGEQYF. In DNA form, the CDR3 reads TGTGCCAGCAGCTGGGACCCAGGACTAGCGGGGGGCGAGCAGTACTTC.